This T cell receptor beta chain emerged from a study of cytomegalovirus exposure and HLA in healthy donors. Regarding the study as a whole: When analyzed later, the rates of TCR association showed variation by HLA locus, with DRB1 the most and HLA-C the fewest. An analysis that was carried out later associated some 17,000 TCR beta sequences with HLA alleles at 0.05 false discovery rate.

Only a few counts were recorded for this clone. What it recognizes is unknown. This PCR relied on a set of 60 Vbeta primers and 13 Jbeta primers. The assay was immunoSEQ multiplex PCR, and TCRdb's table has in-frame clones only and misses some. The sample lists about 180,000 clones, less than 85% occurring once. Healthy bone marrow donors made up the cohort. Germline values: CDR1 SGHRS, CDR2 YFSETQ. Trimming removed 2 bases from V and 1 base from J, with 10 bases in between. CDR3 size: 14 residues. The source material was PBMCs. The receptor's source is a man aged 35 to 55 in good health and CMV-seronegative. V usage is TRBV5-1 and J usage is TRBJ2-7; the D gene is possibly TRBD1 (5 bases). The DNA of the CDR3 is TGCGCCAGCAGCTTCACAGGTTCTTCCTACGAGCAGTACTTC. It codes for CASSFTGSSYEQYF.